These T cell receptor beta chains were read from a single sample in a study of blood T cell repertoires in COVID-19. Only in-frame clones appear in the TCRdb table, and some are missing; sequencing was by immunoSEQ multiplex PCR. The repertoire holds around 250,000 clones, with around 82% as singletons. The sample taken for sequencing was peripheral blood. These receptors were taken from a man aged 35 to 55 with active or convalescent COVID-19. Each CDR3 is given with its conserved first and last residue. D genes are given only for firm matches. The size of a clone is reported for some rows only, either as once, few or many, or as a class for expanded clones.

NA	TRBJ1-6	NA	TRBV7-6	TGTGCCGCCGGCACAGGGAGCTCCTATAATTCACCCCTCCACTTT	CAAGTGSSYNSPLHF
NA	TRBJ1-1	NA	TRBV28	TGTGCCAGCAGTTTAAATTCCAGGGTGGAAGCTTTCTTT	CASSLNSRVEAFF
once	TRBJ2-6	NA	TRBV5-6	TGTGCCAGCAGCCCAGGACAGACTACCCGCTCTGGGGCCAACGTCCTGACTTTC	CASSPGQTTRSGANVLTF
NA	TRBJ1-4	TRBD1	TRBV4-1	TGCGCCAGCAGCCCTAGACGGGGACAGAACAATGAAAAACTGTTTTTT	CASSPRRGQNNEKLFF
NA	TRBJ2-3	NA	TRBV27	TGTGCCAGCAGTCTGACCGGGACTTTAGGCGGGGATACGCAGTATTTT	CASSLTGTLGGDTQYF
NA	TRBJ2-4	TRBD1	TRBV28	TGTGCCAGCAGTTTGGGCCCGACAGGGGGCAACATTCAGTACTTC	CASSLGPTGGNIQYF
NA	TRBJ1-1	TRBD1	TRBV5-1	TGCGCCAGCAGCATACAGGGGGCGAAGGAAGCTGAAGCTTTCTTT	CASSIQGAKEAEAFF
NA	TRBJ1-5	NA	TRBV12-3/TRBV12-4	TGTGCCAGCAGTTTTAATAGCCAGCCCCAGCATTTT	CASSFNSQPQHF
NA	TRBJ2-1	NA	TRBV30	TGTGCCTGGGGCCTCTACAATGAGCAGTTCTTC	CAWGLYNEQFF
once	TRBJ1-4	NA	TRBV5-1	TGCGCCAGCAGCTCCACAGGGACAACTAATGAAAAACTGTTTTTT	CASSSTGTTNEKLFF
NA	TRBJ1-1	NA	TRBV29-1	TGCAGCGTTGTCCAGGAGGAGAACACTGAAGCTTTCTTT	CSVVQEENTEAFF
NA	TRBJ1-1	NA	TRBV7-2	TGTGCCAGCAGCCGTACAGGATCCACTGAAGCTTTCTTT	CASSRTGSTEAFF
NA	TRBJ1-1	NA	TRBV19	TGTGCCAGTAGTACCAGACAGCAGAACACTGAAGCTTTCTTT	CASSTRQQNTEAFF
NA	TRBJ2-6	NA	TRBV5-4	TGTGCCAGCAGCTTGGGAGGCAGCTCAACCTCTGGGGCCAACGTCCTGACTTTC	CASSLGGSSTSGANVLTF
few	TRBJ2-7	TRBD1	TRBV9	TGTGCCAGCAGCGTGAAGGGACAGAGTTACGAGCAGTACTTC	CASSVKGQSYEQYF
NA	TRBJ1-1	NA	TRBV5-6	TGTGCCAGCAGCGCCCTGTCTATGAACACTGAAGCTTTCTTT	CASSALSMNTEAFF
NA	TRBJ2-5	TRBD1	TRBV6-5	TGTGCCAGCAGTTACTCACAGGGGGATGGAGAGACCCAGTACTTC	CASSYSQGDGETQYF
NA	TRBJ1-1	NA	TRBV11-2	TGTGCCAGCAGCGGGGAGGGGAACACTGAAGCTTTCTTT	CASSGEGNTEAFF
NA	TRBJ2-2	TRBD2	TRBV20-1	TGCAGTGCTAGTGGGGTGATTAGCGGGGGACCGAACACCGGGGAGCTGTTTTTT	CSASGVISGGPNTGELFF
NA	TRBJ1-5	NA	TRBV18	TGTGCCAGCTCACCACCGGGGCAGGGAGGTCAGCCCCAGCATTTT	CASSPPGQGGQPQHF
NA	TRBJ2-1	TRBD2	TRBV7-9	TGTGCCAGCAGCTTAATAAGGCTAGCGGGGTGGGACCCCTTCCGGGAGCAGTTCTTC	CASSLIRLAGWDPFREQFF
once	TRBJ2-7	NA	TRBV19	TGTGCCAGTAGTATTGGGGCAGTTTCGGGGCAGGGGAACTACGAGCAGTACTTC	CASSIGAVSGQGNYEQYF
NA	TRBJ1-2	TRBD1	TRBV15	TGTGCCACCAGCAGGGGGGACAGGAGTCCGTATGGCTACACCTTC	CATSRGDRSPYGYTF
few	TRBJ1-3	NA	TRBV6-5	TGTGCCAGCACCGAAACCTACAGGGTTAACACCATATATTTT	CASTETYRVNTIYF
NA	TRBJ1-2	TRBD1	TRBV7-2	TGTGCCAGCAGCCCCGACAGGGGGAACTATGGCTACACCTTC	CASSPDRGNYGYTF
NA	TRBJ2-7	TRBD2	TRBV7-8	TGTGCCAGCAGCATCGGACTAGCGGACTACGAGCAGTACTTC	CASSIGLADYEQYF
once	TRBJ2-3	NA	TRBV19	TGTGCCATCTCCCCAGGGGTTAGCACAGATACGCAGTATTTT	CAISPGVSTDTQYF
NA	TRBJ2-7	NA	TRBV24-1	TGTGCCACCAGTGATTTGAGGAGCGAGCAGTACTTC	CATSDLRSEQYF
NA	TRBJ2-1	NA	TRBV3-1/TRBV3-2	TGTGCCAGCAGCCAACTGGCGGGCCAACGGTACAATGAGCAGTTCTTC	CASSQLAGQRYNEQFF
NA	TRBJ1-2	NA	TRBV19	TGTGCCAGTAGTATTACTGGCGGCTATGGCTACACCTTC	CASSITGGYGYTF
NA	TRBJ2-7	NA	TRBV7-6	TGTGCCAGCAGCCCAGATCTAGGGGGGGCCTACGAGCAGTACTTC	CASSPDLGGAYEQYF
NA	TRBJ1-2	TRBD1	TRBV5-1	TGCGCCAGCAGCTTTGACAGGGACCACTATGGCTACACCTTC	CASSFDRDHYGYTF
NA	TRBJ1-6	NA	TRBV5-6	TGTGCCAGCGCAACGCGACAGTTCAATTCACCCCTCCACTTT	CASATRQFNSPLHF
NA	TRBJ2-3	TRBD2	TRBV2	TGTGCCAGCAGCCCCCCCAAACTAGCGGCTAACACAGATACGCAGTATTTT	CASSPPKLAANTDTQYF
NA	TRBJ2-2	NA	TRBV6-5	TGTGCCAGCAGTTACTCGAGGGCCGGGGAGCTGTTTTTT	CASSYSRAGELFF
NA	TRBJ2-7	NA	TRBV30	TGTGCCTGGAGTGCCCAAGGAATCGCGCGGGAGCAGTACTTC	CAWSAQGIAREQYF
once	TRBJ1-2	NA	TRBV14	TGTGCCAGCAGCCAAGAATCGGGGGTCTATGGCTACACCTTC	CASSQESGVYGYTF
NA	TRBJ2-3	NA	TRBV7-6	TGTGCCAGCAGCCTCTTAGGGGGGGCCATCACAGATACGCAGTATTTT	CASSLLGGAITDTQYF
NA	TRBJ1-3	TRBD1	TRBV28	TGTGCCAGCAGCTTAACAGGGGTGAAGGAAAACACCATATATTTT	CASSLTGVKENTIYF
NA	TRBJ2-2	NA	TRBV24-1	TGTGCCACCAGTGGGCGAGGCACCGGGGAGCTGTTTTTT	CATSGRGTGELFF
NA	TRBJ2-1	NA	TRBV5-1	TGCGCCAGCAGCTTGCGGGGGGCCAGCTCCTACAATGAGCAGTTCTTC	CASSLRGASSYNEQFF
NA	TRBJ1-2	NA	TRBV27	TGTGCCAGCGGAGACGGGAGAGGGTATGGCTACACCTTC	CASGDGRGYGYTF
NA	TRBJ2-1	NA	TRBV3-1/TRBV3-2	TGTGCCAGCAGCCAGACAGGTGCAGGCAATGAGCAGTTCTTC	CASSQTGAGNEQFF
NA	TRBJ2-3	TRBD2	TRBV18	TGTGCCAGCTCGCTCACCAATGTTCCATTACGGACTAGCGGTAGACGTTATAGCACAGATACGCAGTATTTT	CASSLTNVPLRTSGRRYSTDTQYF
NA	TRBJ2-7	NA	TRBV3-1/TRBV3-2	TGTGCCAGCAGCCATATCTACGAGCAGTACTTC	CASSHIYEQYF
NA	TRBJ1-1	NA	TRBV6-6	TGTGCCAGCAGTCTACAGGGTGCATACACTGAAGCTTTCTTT	CASSLQGAYTEAFF
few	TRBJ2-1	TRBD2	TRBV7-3	TGTGCCAGCAGCCTAGGACTAGCGGGATACAATGAGCAGTTCTTC	CASSLGLAGYNEQFF
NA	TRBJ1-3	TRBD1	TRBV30	TGTGCCTGGACTTCCCCCGGGACAGGGACCGGAAACACCATATATTTT	CAWTSPGTGTGNTIYF
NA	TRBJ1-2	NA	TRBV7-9	TGTGCCAGCAGCTTTACAGGCGCCAACTATGGCTACACCTTC	CASSFTGANYGYTF
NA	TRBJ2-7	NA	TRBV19	TGTGCCAGTAGTATTCCCCCACACTTGAGCGGGACATACGAGCAGTACTTC	CASSIPPHLSGTYEQYF
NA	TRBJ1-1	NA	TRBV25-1	TGTGCCAGCTCTAATACAGGGATTTTGAACACTGAAGCTTTCTTT	CASSNTGILNTEAFF
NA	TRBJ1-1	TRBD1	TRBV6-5	TGTGCCAGCAGGTGGACAGGGGCACCGAACACTGAAGCTTTCTTT	CASRWTGAPNTEAFF
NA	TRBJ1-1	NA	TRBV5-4	TGTGCCAGCAGCTTGGTCGAAGGGGGTACTGAAGCTTTCTTT	CASSLVEGGTEAFF
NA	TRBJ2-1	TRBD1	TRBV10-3	TGTGCCATCAGTCCCGGGACAGTTTTCAATGAGCAGTTCTTC	CAISPGTVFNEQFF
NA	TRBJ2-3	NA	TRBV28	TGTGCCAGCCAGTTCCACAGGGTCGGGAGCACAGATACGCAGTATTTT	CASQFHRVGSTDTQYF
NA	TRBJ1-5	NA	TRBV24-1	TGTGCCACCAGCCCGAATCAGCCCCAGCATTTT	CATSPNQPQHF